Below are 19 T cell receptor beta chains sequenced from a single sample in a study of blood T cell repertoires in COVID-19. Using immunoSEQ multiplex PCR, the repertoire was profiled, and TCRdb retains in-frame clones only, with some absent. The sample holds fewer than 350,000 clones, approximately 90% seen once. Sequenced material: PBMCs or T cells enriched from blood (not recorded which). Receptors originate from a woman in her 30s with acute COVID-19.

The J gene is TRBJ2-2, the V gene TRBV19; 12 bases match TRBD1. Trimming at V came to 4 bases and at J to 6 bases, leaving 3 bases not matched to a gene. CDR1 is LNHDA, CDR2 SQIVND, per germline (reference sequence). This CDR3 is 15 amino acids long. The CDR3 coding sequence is TGTGCCAGTAGTAGGGGACAGGGGGCCCCCGGGGAGCTGTTTTTT. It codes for CASSRGQGAPGELFF.

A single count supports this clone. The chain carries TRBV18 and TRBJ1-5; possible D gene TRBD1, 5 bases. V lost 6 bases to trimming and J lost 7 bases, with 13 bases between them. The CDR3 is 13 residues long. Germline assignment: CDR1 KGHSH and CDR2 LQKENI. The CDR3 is CASSPDSFQPQHF. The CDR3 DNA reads TGTGCCAGCTCCCCTGACAGTTTCCAGCCCCAGCATTTT.

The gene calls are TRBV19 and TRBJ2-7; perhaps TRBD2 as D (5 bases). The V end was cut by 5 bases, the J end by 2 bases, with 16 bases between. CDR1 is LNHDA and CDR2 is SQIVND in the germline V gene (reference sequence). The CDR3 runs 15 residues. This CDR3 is CASSLASGSAYEQYF. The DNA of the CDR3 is TGTGCCAGTAGTTTAGCTAGTGGGAGTGCCTACGAGCAGTACTTC.

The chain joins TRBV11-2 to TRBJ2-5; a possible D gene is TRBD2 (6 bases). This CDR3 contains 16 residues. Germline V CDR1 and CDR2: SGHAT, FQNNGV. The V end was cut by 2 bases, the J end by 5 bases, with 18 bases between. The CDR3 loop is CASSLRPDRGGETQYF. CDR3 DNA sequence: TGTGCCAGCAGCTTACGCCCGGATCGCGGAGGGGAGACCCAGTACTTC. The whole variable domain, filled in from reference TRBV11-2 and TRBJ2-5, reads EAGVAQSPRYKIIEKRQSVAFWCNPISGHATLYWYQQILGQGPKLLIQFQNNGVVDDSQLPKDRFSAERLKGVDSTLKIQPAKLEDSAVYLCASSLRPDRGGETQYFGPGTRLLVL.

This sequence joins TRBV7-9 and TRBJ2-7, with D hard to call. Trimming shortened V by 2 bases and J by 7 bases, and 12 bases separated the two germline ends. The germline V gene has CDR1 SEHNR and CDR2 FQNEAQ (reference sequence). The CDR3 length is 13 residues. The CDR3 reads CASSLTGLWEQYF. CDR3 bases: TGTGCCAGCAGCTTAACGGGTTTATGGGAGCAGTACTTC.

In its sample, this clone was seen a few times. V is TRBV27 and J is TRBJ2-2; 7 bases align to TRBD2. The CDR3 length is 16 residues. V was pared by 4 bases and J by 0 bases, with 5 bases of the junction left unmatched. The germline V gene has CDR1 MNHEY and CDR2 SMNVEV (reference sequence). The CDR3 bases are TGTGCCAGCAGTTCCCTAGCGGACCCGAACACCGGGGAGCTGTTTTTT. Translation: CASSSLADPNTGELFF.

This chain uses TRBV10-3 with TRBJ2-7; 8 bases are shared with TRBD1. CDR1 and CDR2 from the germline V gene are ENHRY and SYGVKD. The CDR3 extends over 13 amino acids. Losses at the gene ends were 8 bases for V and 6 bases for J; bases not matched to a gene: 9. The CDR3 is CAISGTGLSEQYF. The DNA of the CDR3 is TGTGCCATCTCCGGGACAGGTCTCTCCGAGCAGTACTTC.

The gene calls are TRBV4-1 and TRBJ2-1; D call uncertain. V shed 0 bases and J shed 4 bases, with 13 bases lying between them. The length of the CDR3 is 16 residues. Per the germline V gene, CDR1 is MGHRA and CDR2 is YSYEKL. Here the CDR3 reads CASSQDLGYSYNEQFF. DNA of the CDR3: TGCGCCAGCAGCCAAGATCTCGGTTATTCGTACAATGAGCAGTTCTTC.

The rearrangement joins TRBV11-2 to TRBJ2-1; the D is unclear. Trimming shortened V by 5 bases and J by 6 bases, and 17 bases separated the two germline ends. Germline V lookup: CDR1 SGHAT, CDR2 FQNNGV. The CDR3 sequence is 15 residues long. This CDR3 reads CASSPIAANSNEQFF. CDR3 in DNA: TGTGCCAGCAGCCCAATCGCGGCTAACTCCAATGAGCAGTTCTTC.

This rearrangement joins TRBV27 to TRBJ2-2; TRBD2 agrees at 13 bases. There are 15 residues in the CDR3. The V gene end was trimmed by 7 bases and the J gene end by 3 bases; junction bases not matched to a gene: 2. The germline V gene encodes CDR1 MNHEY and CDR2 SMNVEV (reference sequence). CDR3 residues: CASTLAGGHTGELFF. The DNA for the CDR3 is TGTGCCAGCACACTAGCGGGAGGGCACACCGGGGAGCTGTTTTTT.

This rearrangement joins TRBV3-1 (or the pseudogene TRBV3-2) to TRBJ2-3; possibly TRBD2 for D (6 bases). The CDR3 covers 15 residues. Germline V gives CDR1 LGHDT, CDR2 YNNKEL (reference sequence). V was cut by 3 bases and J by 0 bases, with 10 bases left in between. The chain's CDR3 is CASSQSLASTDTQYF. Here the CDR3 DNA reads TGTGCCAGCAGCCAGAGTCTAGCGAGCACAGATACGCAGTATTTT.

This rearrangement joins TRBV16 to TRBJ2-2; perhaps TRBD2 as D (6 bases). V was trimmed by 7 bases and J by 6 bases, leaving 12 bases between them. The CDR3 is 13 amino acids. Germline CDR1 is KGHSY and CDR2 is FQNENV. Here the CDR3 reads CASTSSGAGELFF. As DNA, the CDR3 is TGTGCCAGCACCTCTTCGGGAGCCGGGGAGCTGTTTTTT.

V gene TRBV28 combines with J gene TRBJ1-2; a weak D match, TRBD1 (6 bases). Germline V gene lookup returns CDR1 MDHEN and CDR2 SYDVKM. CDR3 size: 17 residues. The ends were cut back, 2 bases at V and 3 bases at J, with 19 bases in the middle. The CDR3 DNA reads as TGTGCCAGCAGTTTAGCGGCAGGGGCATTGGGAGACTATGGCTACACCTTC. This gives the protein CASSLAAGALGDYGYTF.

CDR3 protein: CASSALPGQNYGYTF. The CDR3 bases are TGCGCCAGCAGCGCCCTACCGGGACAGAACTATGGCTACACCTTC. The genes are TRBV4-3 and TRBJ1-2; 7 bases are shared with TRBD1. Germline CDR1 LGHNA, CDR2 YSLEER. The CDR3 has 15 residues. J gave up 2 bases and V 5 bases, and 8 bases lay outside the gene matches.

In DNA, the CDR3 is TGCAGCACCGGACAGGGAGAGACCCAGTACTTC. This codes for CSTGQGETQYF. This chain joins TRBV29-1 and TRBJ2-5, with 8 nucleotides matching TRBD1. This CDR3 region has 11 residues. V was clipped by 8 bases and J by 4 bases; unmatched bases: 3. Germline values: CDR1 SQVTM, CDR2 ANQGSEA.

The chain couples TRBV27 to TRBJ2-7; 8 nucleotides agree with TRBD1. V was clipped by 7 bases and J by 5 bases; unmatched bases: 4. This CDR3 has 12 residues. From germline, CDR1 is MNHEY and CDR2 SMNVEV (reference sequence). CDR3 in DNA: TGTGCCAGCACATCAGGGGGCCACGAGCAGTACTTC. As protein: CASTSGGHEQYF.

CDR3 sequence reads: CASSVDRDEQYF. CDR3 bases: TGTGCCAGCAGCGTGGACAGGGACGAGCAGTACTTC. The chain carries TRBV5-4 and TRBJ2-7; 8 bases align to TRBD1. The V gene end was trimmed by 4 bases and the J gene end by 5 bases; junction bases not matched to a gene: 2. Germline V CDR1 and CDR2: SGHNT, YYREEE (reference sequence). This CDR3 is 12 amino acids long.

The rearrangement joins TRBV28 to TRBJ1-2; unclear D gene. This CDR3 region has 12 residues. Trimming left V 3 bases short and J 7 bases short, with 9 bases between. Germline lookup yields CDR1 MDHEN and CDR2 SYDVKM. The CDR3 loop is CASSLRDTGYTF. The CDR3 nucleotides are TGTGCCAGCAGTTTGAGGGATACTGGCTACACCTTC.

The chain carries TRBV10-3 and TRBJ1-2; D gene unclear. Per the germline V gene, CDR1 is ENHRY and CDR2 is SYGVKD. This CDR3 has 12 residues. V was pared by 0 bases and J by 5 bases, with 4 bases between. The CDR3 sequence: CAISESSYGYTF. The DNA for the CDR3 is TGTGCCATCAGTGAGTCTAGTTATGGCTACACCTTC.